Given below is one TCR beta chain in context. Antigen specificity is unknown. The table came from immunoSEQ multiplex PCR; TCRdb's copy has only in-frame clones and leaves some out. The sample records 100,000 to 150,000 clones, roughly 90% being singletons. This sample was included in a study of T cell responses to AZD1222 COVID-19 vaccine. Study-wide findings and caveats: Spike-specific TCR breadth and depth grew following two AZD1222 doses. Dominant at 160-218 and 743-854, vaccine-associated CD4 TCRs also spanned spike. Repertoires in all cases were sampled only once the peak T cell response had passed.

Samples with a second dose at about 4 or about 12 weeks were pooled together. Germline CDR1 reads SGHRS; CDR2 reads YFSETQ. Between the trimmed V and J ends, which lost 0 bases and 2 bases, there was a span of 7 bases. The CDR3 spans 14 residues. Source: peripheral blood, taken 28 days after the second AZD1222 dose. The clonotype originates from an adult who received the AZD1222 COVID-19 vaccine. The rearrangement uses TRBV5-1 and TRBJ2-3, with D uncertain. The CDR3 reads CASSLGRTTDTQYF. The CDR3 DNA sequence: TGCGCCAGCAGCTTGGGGAGAACCACAGATACGCAGTATTTT.